The 10 T cell receptor beta chains reported below all come from one sample, sequenced in a study of shared clonotypes between healthy human individuals. Generated by immunoSEQ multiplex PCR, the TCRdb table keeps only in-frame clones and is missing some. The sample has some 2.4 million clones; 93% are singletons. Sequencing input: naive CD4+ T cells from PBMCs. The subset is: CD45RA+ positively selected. Receptor source: a man aged 18 to 30 in good health. Some clones in this sample may be carry-over from other donors' samples.

This clone was recorded once. The chain links TRBV5-1 to TRBJ2-2; D may be TRBD1 (6 bases). Trimming took 4 bases from V and 8 from J, leaving 21 bases between them. This CDR3 contains 16 residues. The germline V gene encodes CDR1 SGHRS and CDR2 YFSETQ. The CDR3 loop reads CASSPLTGHTTGELFF. For the CDR3, the DNA is TGCGCCAGCAGCCCCTTGACGGGACACACAACGGGGGAGCTGTTTTTT.

The gene calls are TRBV18 and TRBJ1-3; D is ambiguous. This CDR3 contains 14 residues. Germline V gives CDR1 KGHSH, CDR2 LQKENI. V gave up 2 bases and J gave up 2 bases, with 7 bases separating them. In DNA form, the CDR3 reads TGTGCCAGCTCACCAGGCTCAACTGGAAACACCATATATTTT. Translating gives CASSPGSTGNTIYF.

J is TRBJ2-4 and V is TRBV19; 14 positions agree with TRBD2. V trimming: 3 bases; J trimming: 7 bases; junction bases outside the gene matches: 5. CDR3 size: 16 residues. Germline V gene data show CDR1 as LNHDA and CDR2 as SQIVND (reference sequence). The CDR3 bases are TGTGCCAGTAGTATGCCGGGACTAGCGGGAGTGAACATTCAGTACTTC. As protein: CASSMPGLAGVNIQYF.

The J gene is TRBJ1-2, the V gene TRBV7-8, with unresolved D. CDR1 is SGHVS and CDR2 is FQNEAQ in the germline V gene. CDR3 length: 16 amino acids. V lost 2 bases, J lost 4 bases, and 17 bases lay in between. DNA for the CDR3: TGTGCCAGCAGCTTAAAAGGACCCGGGAGGGCCTATGGCTACACCTTC. The encoded protein is CASSLKGPGRAYGYTF.

Only a few counts were recorded for this clone. The chain links TRBV20-1 to TRBJ1-1; D is undetermined. The CDR3 loop spans 9 amino acids. The ends were cut back, 6 bases at V and 4 bases at J, with 3 bases in the middle. Germline loops: CDR1 DFQATT, CDR2 SNEGSKA (reference sequence). The CDR3: CSAVTEAFF. In DNA form, the CDR3 reads TGCAGTGCGGTCACTGAAGCTTTCTTT.

This chain links TRBV2 with TRBJ2-7, with 10 bases fitting TRBD1. V shed 11 bases, J shed 1 base, and the junction held 8 bases outside the gene matches. CDR1 is SNHLY, CDR2 FYNNEI, per germline. The CDR3 has 14 amino acids. The CDR3 region is CAVDRGRISYEQYF. The DNA of the CDR3 is TGTGCCGTAGACAGGGGGCGAATTTCCTACGAGCAGTACTTC.

The V call is TRBV28, the J call TRBJ1-5; 9 bases align to TRBD1. Germline loops: CDR1 MDHEN, CDR2 SYDVKM. V lost 7 bases, J lost 0 bases, and 4 bases stayed unmatched. This CDR3 has 15 amino acids. The CDR3 here is CASTWDRDSNQPQHF. Here the CDR3 DNA reads TGTGCCAGCACCTGGGACAGGGATAGCAATCAGCCCCAGCATTTT.

The gene calls are TRBV27 and TRBJ2-5; 11 bases fit TRBD2. The CDR3 runs to 15 residues. The J segment lost 0 bases and the V segment lost 6 bases, leaving 3 bases of the junction unmatched. Germline V gene lookup returns CDR1 MNHEY and CDR2 SMNVEV (reference sequence). CDR3 DNA: TGTGCCAGCAGCCGACTAGCGGGGTACCAAGAGACCCAGTACTTC. Amino acid sequence: CASSRLAGYQETQYF.

The V gene is TRBV7-8, the J gene TRBJ2-2; 7 nucleotides match TRBD1. V shed 1 base and J 6 bases; nucleotides not matched to a gene: 8. The CDR3 has 16 residues. Germline assignment: CDR1 SGHVS and CDR2 FQNEAQ. CDR3 in amino acids: CASSLVYRGRAGELFF. The CDR3 nucleotides are TGTGCCAGCAGCTTAGTGTACAGGGGTAGGGCCGGGGAGCTGTTTTTT.

This chain uses TRBV6-6 with TRBJ2-7, with D possibly matching TRBD2 (6 bases). Germline loops: CDR1 MNHNY, CDR2 SVGAGI (reference sequence). The V gene lost 6 bases and the J gene lost 6 bases, with 18 bases spanning the gap. CDR3 length: 14 residues. The CDR3 region has the DNA TGTGCCAGCAGATCACCCGGGAGCCTGGGCGAGCAGTACTTC. It is translated as CASRSPGSLGEQYF.